The entry below gives a single T cell receptor beta chain sequence along with its context. The data originate from a study of cytomegalovirus exposure and HLA in healthy donors. V was clipped by 7 bases and J by 0 bases, with 7 bases between them. Germline V gene lookup returns CDR1 SEHNR and CDR2 FQNEAQ (reference sequence). CDR3 length: 13 residues. The study ran its PCR with 60 Vbeta and 13 Jbeta primers. Data came from immunoSEQ multiplex PCR; TCRdb stores just in-frame clones and leaves some out. The sample records roughly 190,000 clones, more than 65% being singletons. The V call is TRBV7-9, the J call TRBJ2-4; D not resolved. Sequences were obtained from PBMCs. The receptor was isolated from a middle-aged man in good health and CMV-seronegative. CDR3 nucleotides: TGTGCCAGCAAGAGTTTAGCCAAAAACATTCAGTACTTC. Its translation is CASKSLAKNIQYF. The full variable domain, rest sourced from reference TRBV7-9 and TRBJ2-4, is DTGVSQNPRHKITKRGQNVTFRCDPISEHNRLYWYRQTLGQGPEFLTYFQNEAQLEKSRLLSDRFSAERPKGSFSTLEIQRTEQGDSAMYLCASKSLAKNIQYFGAGTRLSVL.